Included here is one T cell receptor beta chain sequence, with context. It lacks a known antigen. No quality values exist for individual bases; no much larger clone is one base distant. Including the terminal cysteine and phenylalanine, the CDR3 comprises 16 residues. CDR3 DNA only is kept here, 48 bases in frame from base 1. At the junction V is shortened by 0 bases and J by 4 bases; bases outside the gene matches: 8. CDR1 and CDR2, looked up from the germline V gene (reference sequence), are SGHNT and YYREEE. Each collaborating institution followed its own protocols to collect whole blood in K2EDTA tubes. Collaborator samples were shipped for TCRbeta analysis as frozen whole blood, isolated PBMCs, or DNA extracted from either sample type. TCRbeta CDR3 regions were amplified from genomic DNA by means of the immunoSEQ Assay, a bias-controlled multiplex PCR. The authors' pipeline ran thus. The number of nucleated cells in each sample was estimated from the amplification of reference gene primers within the assay. To quantify the absolute abundance of each unique TCRbeta CDR3 rearrangement, sequence reads were collapsed and filtered. For each sample, productive Simpson clonality was calculated as the square root of Simpson's diversity index over productive rearrangements. What TCRdb holds here is the immuneACCESS table cut down to in-frame rearrangements. Part of the clones is not present; checked against another copy, under half of the missing clones reflect an unresolved V gene, and the others are unexplained. V and J calls and clone size are given by that table; D and trimming were obtained from the DNA. Across this sample there are 200,000 to 250,000 clones, with 80% to 90% seen only once. Of the sample, more than 5.5% is held by the ten largest clones.

This sample was taken from a study of blood T cell repertoires in COVID-19 (dated by TCRdb to the early 2020s). Describing the broader study: The collaborator samples originated in the United States, Italy and Spain and spanned the acute and convalescent phases of COVID-19. A de-identified subject ID, COVID-19 status, age in years and sex were almost always included in the sample metadata. Samples were obtained from the ongoing ImmuneRACE study (first 160 participants) and from about 1,300 subjects provided by 6 global collaborators. The dataset comprised deeply sampled blood TCRbeta repertoires from subjects exposed to, actively infected with, or recovered from COVID-19. Where available, HLA class I and class II types were taken from metadata supplied by the sample provider and were not determined by assay-based typing. The material from the prospective study consisted of cDNA or gDNA derived from T cells, B-cell-depleted T cells, or PBMCs. A freely available public database, intended as a resource for researchers studying the immune response to SARS-CoV-2, is where the repertoires were released.

The full study reports these points: The quantity of clinical and demographic metadata differed by source and by participant and was supplied without curation.

The V gene is TRBV5-4 and the J gene is TRBJ2-7; 9 central bases correspond to TRBD2. Sequencing was carried out using peripheral blood. This receptor was taken from a man older than 75 with acute or convalescent COVID-19. The base sequence is TGTGCCAGCAGCTTGGGGCGGGAGGGCCGGGTTTACGAGCAGTACTTC. Its protein product is CASSLGREGRVYEQYF. Supplemented by the reference TRBV5-4 and TRBJ2-7 proteins around the CDR3, the complete variable domain is ETGVTQSPTHLIKTRGQQVTLRCSSQSGHNTVSWYQQALGQGPQFIFQYYREEENGRGNFPPRFSGLQFPNYSSELNVNALELDDSALYLCASSLGREGRVYEQYFGPGTRLTVT.